This TCR beta chain was sequenced in a study of cytomegalovirus exposure and HLA in healthy donors. Findings and limits, study-wide: In vitro confirmation showed a few CMV-associated chains to be CMV antigen specific. Altogether, 150 to 200 TCR beta chains were recorded as cytomegalovirus-associated. Whilst most TCR sequences proved rare, a subset of public TCRs occurred across many donors.

Comments on this clone: Its antigen remains unidentified.

The method was immunoSEQ multiplex PCR; TCRdb's version includes in-frame clones alone and lacks a portion of them. The sample carries about 190,000 clones, 84% recorded once. Trimming cost V 7 bases and J 4 bases; bases outside gene matches: 5. CDR1 and CDR2 from the germline V gene are MNHEY and SMNVEV (reference sequence). The CDR3 runs to 14 residues. The sequencing sample was made of PBMCs. The TCR originated in a man aged 18 to 30 in good health and CMV-seropositive. The rearrangement joins TRBV27 to TRBJ2-5; 11 bases agree with TRBD2. The CDR3 protein is CASTTSGSVETQYF. CDR3 DNA: TGTGCCAGCACAACTAGCGGGAGCGTAGAGACCCAGTACTTC.